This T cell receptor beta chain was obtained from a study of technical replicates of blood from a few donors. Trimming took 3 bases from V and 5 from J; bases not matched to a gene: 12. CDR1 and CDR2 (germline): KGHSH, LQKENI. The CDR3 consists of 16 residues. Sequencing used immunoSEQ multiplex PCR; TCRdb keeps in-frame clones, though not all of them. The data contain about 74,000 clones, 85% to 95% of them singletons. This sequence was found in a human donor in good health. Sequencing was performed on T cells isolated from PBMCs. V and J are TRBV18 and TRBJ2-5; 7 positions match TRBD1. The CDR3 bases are TGTGCCAGCTCACCTTTACAGGGGTTCGGAGCGGAGACCCAGTACTTC. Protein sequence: CASSPLQGFGAETQYF.